The 30 T cell receptor beta chains reported below all come from one sample, sequenced in a study of human T cells and chemical hapten exposure. TCRdb re-derived calls from the RACE reads in MiXCR, one entry per CDR3 protein. The sample has some 74,000 distinct CDR3 sequences, 12% to 15% seen once. Time point: pre-sensitization, week 0. Treatment denoted: therapeutic diphenylcyclopropenone sensitization with weekly scalp DPC. Material: whole blood, obtained in connection with sensitization to the hapten diphenylcyclopropenone (DPC). The receptors come from a woman aged 45-65 years with alopecia areata. Some clones in this sample may be carry-over from other donors' samples.

This rearrangement joins TRBV14 to TRBJ2-7; either TRBD1 or TRBD2 may supply D (6 bases each). Germline values: CDR1 SGHDN, CDR2 FVKESK. The ends were cut back, 1 base at V and 4 bases at J, with 26 bases in the middle. This CDR3 has 19 residues. The CDR3 loop reads CASSQVGGSTRGRFYEQYF. CDR3 sequence (DNA): TGTGCCAGCAGCCAAGTGGGCGGTTCGACCCGGGGGCGGTTTTACGAGCAGTACTTC. Drawing the rest from reference TRBV14 and TRBJ2-7, the complete variable domain is EAGVTQFPSHSVIEKGQTVTLRCDPISGHDNLYWYRRVMGKEIKFLLHFVKESKQDESGMPNNRFLAERTGGTYSTLKVQPAELEDSGVYFCASSQVGGSTRGRFYEQYFGPGTRLTVT.

This clonotype appeared a few times. The chain is built from TRBV6-6 and TRBJ2-3, with no clear D. Germline V lookup: CDR1 MNHNY, CDR2 SVGAGI (reference sequence). CDR3 size: 14 residues. V shed 9 bases and J shed 0 bases, with 13 bases lying between them. CDR3 nucleotide sequence: TGTGCCAGTCTGCCACCGACTAGCACAGATACGCAGTATTTT. This gives the protein CASLPPTSTDTQYF.

The J gene is TRBJ2-3, the V gene TRBV2; 10 positions agree with TRBD1. J gave up 1 base and V 3 bases, and 4 bases lay outside the gene matches. Germline V gene sequence: CDR1 SNHLY, CDR2 FYNNEI. This CDR3 contains 16 residues. Here the CDR3 reads CASSDLGQGGTDTQYF. The CDR3 DNA sequence: TGTGCCAGCAGTGACCTCGGACAGGGGGGCACAGATACGCAGTATTTT. Full variable domain (outside the CDR3, taken from reference TRBV2 and TRBJ2-3): EPEVTQTPSHQVTQMGQEVILRCVPISNHLYFYWYRQILGQKVEFLVSFYNNEISEKSEIFDDQFSVERPDGSNFTLKIRSTKLEDSAMYFCASSDLGQGGTDTQYFGPGTRLTVL.

This clonotype was observed a single time. V usage is TRBV12-3 or TRBV12-4 and J usage is TRBJ1-6, with TRBD1 as a possible D gene (5 bases). The CDR3 is 13 residues long. Trimming took 3 bases from V and 8 from J, leaving 8 bases between them. The CDR3 nucleotides read TGTGCCAGCAGTTTGCGGGGGGATTCACCCCTCCACTTT. It codes for CASSLRGDSPLHF.

The chain links TRBV27 to TRBJ2-7, with D tentatively TRBD1 or TRBD2 (5 bases each). V lost 5 bases and J lost 2, with 13 bases in between. The CDR3 spans 14 residues. Germline V CDR1 and CDR2: MNHEY, SMNVEV (reference sequence). DNA of the CDR3: TGTGCCAGCAGTACCCGGGACGTTCCCTACGAGCAGTACTTC. It specifies CASSTRDVPYEQYF.

This clonotype was observed a single time. This chain connects TRBV11-2 to TRBJ1-5, with no clear D. The germline V and J ends were trimmed by 0 bases and 5 bases, with 5 bases remaining between them. This CDR3 spans 13 amino acids. Germline V gene sequence: CDR1 SGHAT, CDR2 FQNNGV. In nucleotides, the CDR3 is TGTGCCAGCAGCTTAGAGGGCTATCAGCCCCAGCATTTT. As protein: CASSLEGYQPQHF.

In this sample, this clonotype turned up a few times. The J gene is TRBJ1-4, the V gene TRBV9, with 9 bases identical to TRBD1. Germline loops: CDR1 SGDLS, CDR2 YYNGEE. The junction had 8 bases not matched to a gene; V was cut back by 3 bases and J by 8 bases. The CDR3 sequence is 15 residues long. CDR3 sequence reads: CASSDGTGRHEKLFF. The CDR3, as DNA: TGTGCCAGCAGCGACGGGACAGGGAGGCACGAAAAACTGTTTTTT.

The sample holds a few counts of this clonotype. This rearrangement joins TRBV7-8 to TRBJ2-1; weak D call: TRBD1 (5 bases). Germline lookup yields CDR1 SGHVS and CDR2 FQNEAQ. The CDR3 totals 12 residues. V dropped 5 bases and J dropped 10 bases, with 12 bases sitting between them. Here the CDR3 DNA reads TGTGCCAGCAGCATCGGACACCCCGAGCAGTTCTTC. Translated: CASSIGHPEQFF.

This clonotype came up a few times. The chain recombines TRBV28 with TRBJ2-7, with 9 nucleotides matching TRBD1. The CDR3 runs 16 residues. CDR1 and CDR2 from the germline V gene are MDHEN and SYDVKM. Trimming at V came to 7 bases and at J to 1 base, leaving 11 bases not matched to a gene. The CDR3 DNA reads TGTGCCAGCATGGTTCCGGGACAGGGAAGTTCCTACGAGCAGTACTTC. Its translation: CASMVPGQGSSYEQYF.

This clonotype was found a few times. This chain uses TRBV2 with TRBJ1-5; 7 bases map to TRBD1. Trimming removed 2 bases from V and 0 bases from J; junction bases left unmatched: 4. CDR3 length equals 16 residues. The V gene's germline CDR1 is SNHLY and CDR2 FYNNEI. The CDR3 bases are TGTGCCAGCAGTGAACGACAGGGCCATAGCAATCAGCCCCAGCATTTT. Its protein is CASSERQGHSNQPQHF.

This chain links TRBV7-2 with TRBJ2-3; no clear D gene. Germline V gene lookup returns CDR1 SGHTA and CDR2 FQGNSA. The CDR3 spans 12 residues. V was pared by 5 bases and J by 6 bases, with 9 bases between. CDR3 residues: CASSPSWDTQYF. The DNA of the CDR3 is TGTGCCAGCAGCCCATCATGGGATACGCAGTATTTT.

The V gene is TRBV12-1, the J gene TRBJ2-1; the table's TRBD2 call for D was not verified on the DNA. TRBV12-1 represents a pseudogene. The CDR3 is 17 residues long. CDR3 protein: CASSYNLLRRHYNEQFF. The CDR3, as DNA: TGTGCCAGCAGCTATAACCTCCTAAGGAGACACTACAATGAGCAGTTCTTC.

This clonotype was observed a handful of times. The J gene is TRBJ2-1, the V gene TRBV11-2; no firm D call. CDR1 is SGHAT, CDR2 FQNNGV, per germline. V was trimmed by 3 bases and J by 5 bases, leaving 11 bases between them. This CDR3 contains 14 residues. CDR3 in amino acids: CASSFSTTNNEQFF. The CDR3 DNA reads as TGTGCCAGCAGCTTCTCTACGACGAACAATGAGCAGTTCTTC.

This clonotype was picked up a small number of times. The chain combines TRBV5-6 with TRBJ2-7; unclear D gene. CDR3 length: 15 residues. The V gene lost 4 bases and the J gene lost 0 bases, with 14 bases spanning the gap. Per the germline V gene, CDR1 is SGHDT and CDR2 is YYEEEE. CDR3 bases: TGTGCCAGCAGCCTGTCTGCGGTGAGCTCCTACGAGCAGTACTTC. Protein: CASSLSAVSSYEQYF.

This clonotype was detected ten times or more. This chain connects TRBV2 to TRBJ1-6; D is uncertain. Trimming left V 7 bases short and J 8 bases short, with 24 bases between. The CDR3 runs 17 residues. Germline V CDR1 and CDR2: SNHLY, FYNNEI. CDR3 DNA sequence: TGTGCCAGCACCTCTAGGCAGCTGCCATGGGGAGATTCACCCCTCCACTTT. It encodes CASTSRQLPWGDSPLHF.

CDR3 bases: TGCAGCGTTGGGTTGGGGGGCAATCAGCCCCAGCATTTT. Its protein is CSVGLGGNQPQHF. The chain recombines TRBV29-1 with TRBJ1-5; D is possibly TRBD1 (5 bases). Germline V gene data show CDR1 as SQVTM and CDR2 as ANQGSEA. CDR3 length: 13 residues. Trimming shortened V by 4 bases and J by 2 bases, and 9 bases separated the two germline ends.

This clonotype occurred a few times. The J gene is TRBJ2-1, the V gene TRBV28, with 8 nucleotides matching TRBD2. There are 16 residues in the CDR3. After removal of 1 base from V and 9 bases from J, the junction contained 11 bases not matched to a gene. From germline, CDR1 is MDHEN and CDR2 SYDVKM. CDR3 amino acids: CASSLLGTGGRSEQFF. CDR3 in DNA: TGTGCCAGCAGTTTATTGGGGACGGGAGGGCGATCTGAGCAGTTCTTC.

This sequence joins TRBV2 and TRBJ2-7; D gene uncertain. The germline V gene encodes CDR1 SNHLY and CDR2 FYNNEI. The CDR3 is 14 residues long. V gave up 3 bases and J gave up 0 bases, with 9 bases separating them. DNA of the CDR3: TGTGCCAGCAGTGACATGACGAGCTCCTACGAGCAGTACTTC. Residues: CASSDMTSSYEQYF. The whole variable domain, remainder taken from reference TRBV2 and TRBJ2-7, is EPEVTQTPSHQVTQMGQEVILRCVPISNHLYFYWYRQILGQKVEFLVSFYNNEISEKSEIFDDQFSVERPDGSNFTLKIRSTKLEDSAMYFCASSDMTSSYEQYFGPGTRLTVT.

This clonotype has only a few counts. V is TRBV6-2 or TRBV6-3 and J is TRBJ1-1, with 7 nucleotides matching TRBD1. V lost 0 bases to trimming and J lost 3 bases; unmatched junction nucleotides: 4. Germline V gene lookup returns CDR1 MNHEY and CDR2 SVGEGT. The CDR3 totals 15 residues. The CDR3 sequence: CASSYSLDRDTEAFF. CDR3 DNA sequence: TGTGCCAGCAGTTACTCCTTAGACAGGGACACTGAAGCTTTCTTT.

This clonotype was counted a few times. The rearrangement uses TRBV18 and TRBJ1-1; D is perhaps TRBD1 (6 bases). Trimming left V 6 bases short and J 2 bases short, with 13 bases between. From germline, CDR1 is KGHSH and CDR2 LQKENI. CDR3 length: 14 amino acids. The CDR3 reads CASSPLQGNTEAFF. For the CDR3, the DNA is TGTGCCAGCTCTCCTTTACAGGGCAACACTGAAGCTTTCTTT.

This clonotype has only a few counts. The V and J genes are TRBV19 and TRBJ2-1; 10 positions match TRBD2. V lost 10 bases, J lost 10 bases, and 10 bases stayed unmatched. Germline CDR1 LNHDA, CDR2 SQIVND (reference sequence). This CDR3 contains 13 residues. CDR3 in DNA: TGTGCCACAACTAGCGGGGTATCGGTGGAGCAGTTCTTC. Translating gives CATTSGVSVEQFF.

This clonotype was counted ten times or more. The genes are TRBV18 and TRBJ2-7; 7 nucleotides line up with TRBD1. Trimming took 3 bases from V and 7 from J; bases not matched to a gene: 6. The length of the CDR3 is 13 residues. Germline CDR1 is KGHSH and CDR2 is LQKENI. The CDR3 coding sequence is TGTGCCAGCTCACCGGGACAGTCAAGAGAGCAGTACTTC. Its translation: CASSPGQSREQYF.

The rearrangement uses TRBV20-1 and TRBJ2-7, with TRBD1 matching 11 bases. The V gene's germline CDR1 is DFQATT and CDR2 SNEGSKA (reference sequence). The V and J ends lost 0 bases and 2 bases, in that order; junction bases with no gene match: 3. This CDR3 comprises 15 residues. The CDR3 DNA follows: TGCAGTGCTAGAGATTTGGGACAGGGGGCCTACGAGCAGTACTTC. Its translation: CSARDLGQGAYEQYF.

This clonotype was recorded many times. V usage is TRBV20-1 and J usage is TRBJ2-3, with 9 bases aligning to TRBD2. This CDR3 comprises 16 residues. Germline-derived CDR1 and CDR2 are DFQATT and SNEGSKA (reference sequence). Trimming took 3 bases from V and 0 from J; bases not matched to a gene: 7. The CDR3 loop is CSARVAGGPSTDTQYF. CDR3 in DNA: TGCAGTGCTAGGGTGGCGGGAGGGCCTAGCACAGATACGCAGTATTTT.

This clonotype was counted between two and nine times. The V call is TRBV25-1, the J call TRBJ1-4, with D uncertain. Trimming took 1 base from V and 6 from J, leaving 12 bases between them. The germline V gene encodes CDR1 MGHDK and CDR2 SYGVNS. The CDR3 covers 15 residues. CDR3 loop: CASSEWGKRDEKLFF. In DNA, the CDR3 is TGTGCCAGCAGTGAATGGGGAAAACGGGATGAAAAACTGTTTTTT.

This clonotype has a handful of counts. The V and J genes are TRBV18 and TRBJ2-7, with 11 positions matching TRBD1. This CDR3 is built from 15 residues. Germline V gene sequence: CDR1 KGHSH, CDR2 LQKENI. J lost 4 bases, V lost 0 bases, and 2 bases had no gene match. The CDR3 region is CASSPPGQGGYEQYF. In DNA, the CDR3 is TGTGCCAGCTCACCACCGGGACAGGGGGGATACGAGCAGTACTTC.

CDR3 coding DNA: TGTGCCAGCAGCTTAGAAAAAAACACTGAAGCTTTCTTT. This encodes CASSLEKNTEAFF. The rearrangement links TRBV11-3 to TRBJ1-1; D unclear. The V end was cut by 0 bases, the J end by 2 bases, with 4 bases between. This CDR3 has 13 amino acids. Per germline, CDR1 SGHNT and CDR2 YENEEA.

This clonotype appeared a few times. J is TRBJ2-2 and V is TRBV7-8, with 12 bases identical to TRBD2. From germline, CDR1 is SGHVS and CDR2 FQNEAQ. CDR3 length: 20 residues. The J segment lost 6 bases and the V segment lost 4 bases, leaving 18 bases of the junction unmatched. The CDR3 reads CASSSSGRTSGIGLAGELFF. CDR3 nucleotides: TGTGCCAGCAGCTCCTCAGGACGGACTAGCGGGATTGGCCTAGCCGGGGAGCTGTTTTTT. The full variable domain, its missing parts supplied by reference TRBV7-8 and TRBJ2-2, is GAGVSQSPRYKVAKRGQDVALRCDPISGHVSLFWYQQALGQGPEFLTYFQNEAQLDKSGLPSDRFFAERPEGSVSTLKIQRTQQEDSAVYLCASSSSGRTSGIGLAGELFFGEGSRLTVL.

This clonotype was picked up a small number of times. The chain joins TRBV25-1 to TRBJ2-4, with TRBD1 identical over 8 bases. V shed 4 bases, J shed 2 bases, and the junction held 10 bases outside the gene matches. Germline V CDR1 and CDR2: MGHDK, SYGVNS. This CDR3 is built from 17 residues. In DNA form, the CDR3 reads TGTGCCAGCAGTGGTTGGACAGGGAGTTTCTCCAAAAACATTCAGTACTTC. This codes for CASSGWTGSFSKNIQYF.

This clonotype was seen a few times. The chain joins TRBV4-2 to TRBJ1-1, with 11 bases lining up with TRBD1. After removal of 4 bases from V and 4 bases from J, the junction contained 5 bases not matched to a gene. The CDR3 contains 15 residues. Looked up from germline, CDR1 is LGHNA and CDR2 is YNFKEQ. DNA of the CDR3: TGTGCCAGCAGCCCGAGGACAGGGGGCCCCACTGAAGCTTTCTTT. This sequence encodes CASSPRTGGPTEAFF.